These T cell receptor beta chains were read from a single sample in a study of blood T cell repertoires in COVID-19. The method was immunoSEQ multiplex PCR; TCRdb's version includes in-frame clones alone and lacks a portion of them. The sample holds tens of thousands of clones, approximately 90% seen once. Sequencing input: peripheral blood. The receptors derive from a human donor in a cohort sampled during active COVID-19. CDR3s include the opening cysteine and the closing phenylalanine or tryptophan. A D gene is named only where the DNA matches it firmly.

d_call j_call v_call cdr3_aa
TRBD1 TRBJ2-3 TRBV5-1 CASSLEGAADTQYF
. TRBJ2-5 TRBV28 CASSLAGARETQYF
. TRBJ1-1 TRBV29-1 CSTGQKNTEAFF
. TRBJ2-1 TRBV5-1 CASSPDGVPNEQFF
TRBD2 TRBJ2-7 TRBV5-4 CASSSTSGRAEQYF
TRBD2 TRBJ2-1 TRBV5-1 CASSYGLAGGPNEQFF
TRBD1 TRBJ2-5 TRBV10-2 CASRGGRGRLETQYF
TRBD1 TRBJ2-1 TRBV5-8 CASSPDRDKGSYNEQFF
. TRBJ1-1 TRBV30 CAWSLTRSGNTEAFF
. TRBJ1-6 TRBV5-5 CASSLAGGTYNSPLHF
TRBD2 TRBJ2-5 TRBV11-2 CASSLTTSDQYF
. TRBJ2-3 TRBV18 CASSVQSGSTDTQYF
TRBD2 TRBJ2-5 TRBV28 CASSSGTTGETQYF
. TRBJ2-2 TRBV21-1 CASLLHEAGGGTGELFF
TRBD1 TRBJ2-1 TRBV19 CASSGDRDYNEQFF
. TRBJ1-2 TRBV30 CAWSRQARGYTF
. TRBJ2-7 TRBV7-2 CASSSRGGTIYEQYF
. TRBJ1-2 TRBV6-5 CASNIEAGYTF
TRBD2 TRBJ2-1 TRBV28 CASTSGRHNEQFF
. TRBJ1-2 TRBV28 CASSSDTRGGYTF
TRBD1 TRBJ1-5 TRBV5-1 CASSSTGASNQPQHF
. TRBJ2-5 TRBV19 CASSMTGRGEETQYF
TRBD1 TRBJ1-5 TRBV2 CASSETGRSNQPQHF
. TRBJ1-4 TRBV28 CASKRPNEKLFF
. TRBJ2-5 TRBV5-1 CASSRGSRGQETQYF
TRBD2 TRBJ2-3 TRBV27 CASSPPGGGVTDTQYF
. TRBJ2-2 TRBV28 CASRQGSPNTGELFF
. TRBJ1-1 TRBV6-5 CASENRVGVNTEAFF
TRBD1 TRBJ2-5 TRBV5-1 CASTGQGAGETQYF
. TRBJ1-1 TRBV5-1 CASRVQGRVKAFF
. TRBJ2-4 TRBV28 CASSSTGGRGDIQYF
TRBD2 TRBJ2-5 TRBV28 CASSTQLAGVETQYF
TRBD2 TRBJ2-4 TRBV18 CASSPLPRGGRNIQYF
TRBD1 TRBJ2-7 TRBV5-1 CASSLADRVGAYEQYF
TRBD2 TRBJ2-3 TRBV7-2 CASSLWGLAGRTDTQYF
. TRBJ2-7 TRBV11-2 CASSLGGPTPPEQYF
TRBD2 TRBJ2-1 TRBV5-4 CASSPKSAGTSSYNEQFF
TRBD2 TRBJ2-7 TRBV5-1 CASSSQGLALAYEQYF
TRBD2 TRBJ2-1 TRBV27 CASSSWDYGNEQFF
. TRBJ2-6 TRBV2 CATRGGANVLTF
TRBD1 TRBJ1-5 TRBV11-2 CASSIGQGDQPQHF
TRBD1 TRBJ2-7 TRBV2 CASSEGPGGPYEQYF
TRBD1 TRBJ1-1 TRBV18 CASTGQGGTEAFF
TRBD1 TRBJ1-2 TRBV6-6 CASSYQGQGAYGYTF
. TRBJ1-2 TRBV11-3 CAQAGEMTIGYGYTF
. TRBJ2-3 TRBV4-1 CASSQDPGASTDTQYF
. TRBJ2-7 TRBV27 CASSLTSLNSYEQYF
TRBD1 TRBJ2-7 TRBV6-5 CASSYSTGSSYEQYF
. TRBJ1-1 TRBV5-6 CASSFLPDTEAFF
TRBD2 TRBJ2-3 TRBV5-1 CASSVGRDPYTQYF
TRBD2 TRBJ2-5 TRBV2 CASSVASGRETQYF
TRBD1 TRBJ2-2 TRBV24-1 CATSESLGTGVRTGELFF
. TRBJ2-7 TRBV25-1 CASSRDRAYEQYF
TRBD1 TRBJ2-7 TRBV19 CASSMDRDRDYEQYF
TRBD1 TRBJ2-7 TRBV24-1 CATGDPGGYEQYF
. TRBJ1-1 TRBV29-1 CSAGRENTEAFF
TRBD2 TRBJ2-7 TRBV5-6 CASSPGTSGAREQYF
. TRBJ2-5 TRBV19 CASSSTRETQYF